This entry features one T cell receptor (beta chain) sequence. Its antigen remains unknown. Amplification from RNA transcripts yielded the TCR beta CDR3 regions. In the first round, RT-PCR was carried out with HTBI primers, and a multiplex PCR formed the second round. TCRdb reprocessed the multiplex PCR reads with MiXCR, giving one entry per CDR3 protein. The sample records about 390,000 distinct CDR3 sequences, about 16% being singletons. Germline V gives CDR1 LNHDA, CDR2 SQIVND (reference sequence). The CDR3 has 15 residues. Trimming removed 1 base at V and 1 base at J, with 11 bases between. The data were obtained in a study of Graves' ophthalmopathy and Graves' hyperthyroidism. Study details: Researchers obtained peripheral blood at initial diagnosis, before any treatment had begun.

Study outcomes and limitations: Between ophthalmopathy and stable hyperthyroidism, a 13-signature model drew a separation with 87.88% sensitivity and 75% to 82% specificity.

The J gene is TRBJ2-7, the V gene TRBV19, with D possibly matching TRBD1 (6 bases). Material: peripheral blood. This clonotype was obtained from a woman aged 18 to 35 with stable Graves' hyperthyroidism. The CDR3, as DNA: TGTGCCAGTAGTATAGTTTGGGGACATTCCTACGAGCAGTACTTC. Translating gives CASSIVWGHSYEQYF.